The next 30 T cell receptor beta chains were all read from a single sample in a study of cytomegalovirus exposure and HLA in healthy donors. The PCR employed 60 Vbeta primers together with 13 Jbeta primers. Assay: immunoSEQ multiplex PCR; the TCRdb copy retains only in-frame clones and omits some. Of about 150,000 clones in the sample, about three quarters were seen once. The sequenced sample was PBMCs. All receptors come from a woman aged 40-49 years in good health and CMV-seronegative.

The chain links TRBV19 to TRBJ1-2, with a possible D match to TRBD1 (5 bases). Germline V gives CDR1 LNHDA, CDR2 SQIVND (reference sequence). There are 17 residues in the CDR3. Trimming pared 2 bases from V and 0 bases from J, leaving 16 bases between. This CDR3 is CASSISSIRGSNYGYTF. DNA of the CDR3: TGTGCCAGTAGTATATCTTCGATTAGGGGTTCTAACTATGGCTACACCTTC.

CDR3 loop: CASRQVMANTEAFF. The CDR3 nucleotides are TGCGCCAGCCGGCAGGTCATGGCGAACACTGAAGCTTTCTTT. The chain uses TRBV5-1 and TRBJ1-1; the D is unclear. The CDR3 has 14 amino acids. Germline CDR1 reads SGHRS; CDR2 reads YFSETQ. The V end was cut by 7 bases, the J end by 1 base, with 14 bases between. Full variable domain (remainder filled in from reference TRBV5-1 and TRBJ1-1): KAGVTQTPRYLIKTRGQQVTLSCSPISGHRSVSWYQQTPGQGLQFLFEYFSETQRNKGNFPGRFSGRQFSNSRSEMNVSTLELGDSALYLCASRQVMANTEAFFGQGTRLTVV.

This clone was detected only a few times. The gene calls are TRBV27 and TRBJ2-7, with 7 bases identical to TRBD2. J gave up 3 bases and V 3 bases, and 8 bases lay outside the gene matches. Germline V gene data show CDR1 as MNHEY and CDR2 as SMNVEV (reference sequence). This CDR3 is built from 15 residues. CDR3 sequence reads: CASSFSSGLGYEQYF. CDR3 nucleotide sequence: TGTGCCAGCAGTTTTAGTAGCGGGCTGGGCTACGAGCAGTACTTC.

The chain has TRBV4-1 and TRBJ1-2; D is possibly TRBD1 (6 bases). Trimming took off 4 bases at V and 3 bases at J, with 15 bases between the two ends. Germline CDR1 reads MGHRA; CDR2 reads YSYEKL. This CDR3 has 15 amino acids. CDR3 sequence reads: CASSPQPGQHYGYTF. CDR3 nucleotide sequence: TGCGCCAGCAGCCCCCAGCCTGGACAGCACTATGGCTACACCTTC.

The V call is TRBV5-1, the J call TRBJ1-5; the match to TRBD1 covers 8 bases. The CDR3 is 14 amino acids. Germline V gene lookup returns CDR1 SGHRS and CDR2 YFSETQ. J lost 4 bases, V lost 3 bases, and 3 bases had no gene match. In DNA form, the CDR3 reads TGCGCCAGCAGCTCCGGACAGGGTAATCAGCCCCAGCATTTT. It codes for CASSSGQGNQPQHF.

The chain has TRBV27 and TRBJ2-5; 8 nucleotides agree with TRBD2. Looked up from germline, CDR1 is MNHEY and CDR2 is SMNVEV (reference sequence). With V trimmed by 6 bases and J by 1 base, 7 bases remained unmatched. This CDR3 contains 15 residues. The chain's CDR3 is CASSRIAGPQETQYF. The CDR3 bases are TGTGCCAGCAGCCGAATAGCGGGACCCCAAGAGACCCAGTACTTC.

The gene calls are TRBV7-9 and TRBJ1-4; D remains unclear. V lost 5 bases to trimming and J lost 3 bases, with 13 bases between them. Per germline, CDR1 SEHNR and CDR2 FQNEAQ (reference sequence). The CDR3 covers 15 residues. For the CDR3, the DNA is TGTGCCAGCAGCCCTCCTTCGGGGTCTAATGAAAAACTGTTTTTT. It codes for CASSPPSGSNEKLFF.

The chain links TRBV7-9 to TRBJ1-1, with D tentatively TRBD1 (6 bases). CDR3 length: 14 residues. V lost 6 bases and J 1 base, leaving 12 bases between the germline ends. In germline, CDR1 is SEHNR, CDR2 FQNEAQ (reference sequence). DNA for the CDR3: TGTGCCAGCAGATATAACAGGGAGAACACTGAAGCTTTCTTT. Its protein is CASRYNRENTEAFF.

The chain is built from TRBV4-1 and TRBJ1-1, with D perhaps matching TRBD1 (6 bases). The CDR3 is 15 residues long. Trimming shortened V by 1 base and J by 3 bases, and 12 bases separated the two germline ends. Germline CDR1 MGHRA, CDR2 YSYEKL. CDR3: CASSQVGGGDTEAFF. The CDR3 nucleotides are TGCGCCAGCAGCCAAGTTGGAGGGGGGGACACTGAAGCTTTCTTT.

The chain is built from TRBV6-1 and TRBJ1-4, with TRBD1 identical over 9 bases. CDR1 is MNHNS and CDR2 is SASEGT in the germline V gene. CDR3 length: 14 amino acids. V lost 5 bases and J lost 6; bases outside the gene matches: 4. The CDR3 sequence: CASSPGQGYEKLFF. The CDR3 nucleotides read TGTGCCAGCAGTCCGGGACAGGGATATGAAAAACTGTTTTTT.

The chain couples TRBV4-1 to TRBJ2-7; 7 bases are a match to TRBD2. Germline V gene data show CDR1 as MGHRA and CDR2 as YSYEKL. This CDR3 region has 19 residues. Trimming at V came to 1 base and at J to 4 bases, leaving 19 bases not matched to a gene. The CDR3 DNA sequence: TGCGCCAGCAGCCAAGGGTCCCCTTTATGGGTTCGGCGGGAGTACGAGCAGTACTTC. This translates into CASSQGSPLWVRREYEQYF.

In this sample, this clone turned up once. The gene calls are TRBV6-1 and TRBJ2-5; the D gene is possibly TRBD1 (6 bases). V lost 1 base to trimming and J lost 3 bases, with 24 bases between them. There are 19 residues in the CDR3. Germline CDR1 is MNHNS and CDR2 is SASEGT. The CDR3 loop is CASSEEEVPLRGSEETQYF. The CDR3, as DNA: TGTGCCAGCAGTGAAGAGGAGGTCCCTCTGAGGGGGTCCGAAGAGACCCAGTACTTC.

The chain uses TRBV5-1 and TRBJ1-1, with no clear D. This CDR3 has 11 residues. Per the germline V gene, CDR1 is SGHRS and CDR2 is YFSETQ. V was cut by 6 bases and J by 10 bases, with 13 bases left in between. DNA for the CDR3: TGCGCCAGCAAGAATACCTTCGGAGCTTTCTTT. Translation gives CASKNTFGAFF.

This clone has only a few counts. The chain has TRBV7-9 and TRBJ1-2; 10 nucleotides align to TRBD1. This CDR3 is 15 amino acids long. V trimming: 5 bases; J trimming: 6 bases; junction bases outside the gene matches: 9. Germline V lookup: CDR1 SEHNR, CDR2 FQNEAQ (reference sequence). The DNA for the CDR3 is TGTGCCAGCAGCCTCACGGGACAGGGGCCCGATGGCTACACCTTC. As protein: CASSLTGQGPDGYTF.

CDR3 sequence reads: CASSEHRFYYEQYF. In DNA form, the CDR3 reads TGTGCCAGCAGTGAACACAGGTTCTACTACGAGCAGTACTTC. This chain uses TRBV6-1 with TRBJ2-7; the D gene is possibly TRBD1 (5 bases). The CDR3 is 14 amino acids. V was clipped by 2 bases and J by 3 bases, with 11 bases between them. CDR1 and CDR2 (germline): MNHNS, SASEGT.

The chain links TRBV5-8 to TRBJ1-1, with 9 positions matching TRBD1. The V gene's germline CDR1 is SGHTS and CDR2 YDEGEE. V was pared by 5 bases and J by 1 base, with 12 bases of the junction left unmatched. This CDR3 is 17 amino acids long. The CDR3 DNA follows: TGTGCCAGCAGTAAGACCCTTCCGACAGGGGGGAACACTGAAGCTTTCTTT. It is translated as CASSKTLPTGGNTEAFF.

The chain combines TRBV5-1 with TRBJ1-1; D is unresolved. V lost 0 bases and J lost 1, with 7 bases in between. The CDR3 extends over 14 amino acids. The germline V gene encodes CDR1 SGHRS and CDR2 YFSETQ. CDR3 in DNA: TGCGCCAGCAGCTTGGATTCAGGGAACACTGAAGCTTTCTTT. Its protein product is CASSLDSGNTEAFF.

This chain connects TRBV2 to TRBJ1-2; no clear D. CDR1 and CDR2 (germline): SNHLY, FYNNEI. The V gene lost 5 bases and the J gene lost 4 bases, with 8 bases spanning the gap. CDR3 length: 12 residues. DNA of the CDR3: TGTGCCAGCAGTCGGGGTCCCTATGGCTACACCTTC. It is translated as CASSRGPYGYTF.

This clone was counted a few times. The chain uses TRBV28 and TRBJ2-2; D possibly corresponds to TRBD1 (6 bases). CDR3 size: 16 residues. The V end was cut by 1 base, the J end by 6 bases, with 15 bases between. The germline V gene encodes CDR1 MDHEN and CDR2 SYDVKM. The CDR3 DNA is TGTGCCAGCAGTTTATCGGGCAGGGGTAGGTCCGGGGAGCTGTTTTTT. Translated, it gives CASSLSGRGRSGELFF.

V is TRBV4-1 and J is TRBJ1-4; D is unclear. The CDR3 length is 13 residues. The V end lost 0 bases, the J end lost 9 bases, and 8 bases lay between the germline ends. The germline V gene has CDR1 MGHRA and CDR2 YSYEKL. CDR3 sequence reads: CASSQDEGQKLFF. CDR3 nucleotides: TGCGCCAGCAGCCAAGATGAGGGTCAAAAACTGTTTTTT.

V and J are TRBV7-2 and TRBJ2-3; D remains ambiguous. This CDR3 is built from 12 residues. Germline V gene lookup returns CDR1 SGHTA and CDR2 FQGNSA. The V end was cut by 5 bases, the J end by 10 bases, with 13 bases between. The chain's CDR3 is CASSPLLSPQYF. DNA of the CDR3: TGTGCCAGCAGCCCCCTCCTCTCCCCGCAGTATTTT.

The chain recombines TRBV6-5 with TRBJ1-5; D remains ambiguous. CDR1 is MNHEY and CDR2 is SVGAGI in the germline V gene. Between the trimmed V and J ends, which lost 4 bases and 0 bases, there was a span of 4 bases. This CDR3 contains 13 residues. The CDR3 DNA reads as TGTGCCAGCAGTTCTTATAGCAATCAGCCCCAGCATTTT. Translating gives CASSSYSNQPQHF.

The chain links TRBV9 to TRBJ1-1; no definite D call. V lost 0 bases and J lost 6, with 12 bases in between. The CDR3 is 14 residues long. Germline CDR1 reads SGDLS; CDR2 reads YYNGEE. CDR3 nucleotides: TGTGCCAGCAGCGTAGGCGGGGATTCGTCTGAAGCTTTCTTT. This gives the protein CASSVGGDSSEAFF.

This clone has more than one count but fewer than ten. The CDR3 sequence is CASSPPGGGTDTQYF. In nucleotides, the CDR3 is TGCGCCAGCAGCCCTCCGGGGGGGGGCACAGATACGCAGTATTTT. V is TRBV4-1 and J is TRBJ2-3; 8 bases match TRBD2. Losses at the gene ends were 4 bases for V and 1 base for J; bases not matched to a gene: 4. The CDR3 sequence is 15 residues long. From germline, CDR1 is MGHRA and CDR2 YSYEKL.

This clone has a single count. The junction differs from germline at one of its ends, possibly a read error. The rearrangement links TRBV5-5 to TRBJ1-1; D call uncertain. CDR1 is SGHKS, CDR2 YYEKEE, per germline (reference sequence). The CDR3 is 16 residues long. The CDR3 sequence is CASSLGPGSRNSEAFF. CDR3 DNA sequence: TGTGCCAGCAGCTTGGGGCCGGGATCCCGGAACTCTGAAGCTTTCTTT.

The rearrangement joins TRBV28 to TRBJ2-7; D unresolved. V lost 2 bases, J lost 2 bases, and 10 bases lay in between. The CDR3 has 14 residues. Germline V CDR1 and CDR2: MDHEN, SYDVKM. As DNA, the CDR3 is TGTGCCAGCAGTTTACTCATAACAGCCTACGAGCAGTACTTC. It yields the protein CASSLLITAYEQYF.

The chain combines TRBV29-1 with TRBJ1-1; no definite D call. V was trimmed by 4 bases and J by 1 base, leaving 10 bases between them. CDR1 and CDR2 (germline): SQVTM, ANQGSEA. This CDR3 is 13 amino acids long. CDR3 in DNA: TGCAGCGTTGTCAAACACCGGAACACTGAAGCTTTCTTT. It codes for CSVVKHRNTEAFF.

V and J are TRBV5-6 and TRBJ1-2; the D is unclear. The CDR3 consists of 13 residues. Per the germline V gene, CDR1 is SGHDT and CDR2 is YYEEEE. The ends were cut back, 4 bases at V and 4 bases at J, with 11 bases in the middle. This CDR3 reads CASSPRVIYGYTF. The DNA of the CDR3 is TGTGCCAGCAGCCCTCGGGTGATCTATGGCTACACCTTC.

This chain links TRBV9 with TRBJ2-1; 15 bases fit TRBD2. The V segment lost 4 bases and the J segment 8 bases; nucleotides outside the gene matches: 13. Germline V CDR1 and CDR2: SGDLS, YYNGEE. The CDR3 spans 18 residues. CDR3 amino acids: CASSPRTSGGAFVDEQFF. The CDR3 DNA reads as TGTGCCAGCAGCCCGAGGACTAGCGGGGGGGCCTTTGTGGATGAGCAGTTCTTC.

This chain's CDR3 is CASSIVTSGTYEQYF. The CDR3 region has the DNA TGTGCCAGTAGTATAGTGACTAGCGGGACCTACGAGCAGTACTTC. This chain uses TRBV19 with TRBJ2-7, with TRBD2 matching over 11 bases. The V segment lost 1 base and the J segment 2 bases; nucleotides outside the gene matches: 1. The CDR3 spans 15 residues. The germline CDR1 and CDR2 sequences are LNHDA and SQIVND (reference sequence).